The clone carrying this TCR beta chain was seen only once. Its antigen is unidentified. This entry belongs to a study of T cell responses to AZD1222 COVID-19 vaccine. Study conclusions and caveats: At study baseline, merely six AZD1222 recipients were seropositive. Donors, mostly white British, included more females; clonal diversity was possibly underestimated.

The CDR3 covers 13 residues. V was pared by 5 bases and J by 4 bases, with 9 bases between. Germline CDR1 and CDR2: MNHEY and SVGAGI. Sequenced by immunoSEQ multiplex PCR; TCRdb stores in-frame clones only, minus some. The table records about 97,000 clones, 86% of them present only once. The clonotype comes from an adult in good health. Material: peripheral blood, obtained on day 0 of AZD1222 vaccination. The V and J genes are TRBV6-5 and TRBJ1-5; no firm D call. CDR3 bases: TGTGCCAGCAGTCCCAGCTTGAATCAGCCCCAGCATTTT. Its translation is CASSPSLNQPQHF.